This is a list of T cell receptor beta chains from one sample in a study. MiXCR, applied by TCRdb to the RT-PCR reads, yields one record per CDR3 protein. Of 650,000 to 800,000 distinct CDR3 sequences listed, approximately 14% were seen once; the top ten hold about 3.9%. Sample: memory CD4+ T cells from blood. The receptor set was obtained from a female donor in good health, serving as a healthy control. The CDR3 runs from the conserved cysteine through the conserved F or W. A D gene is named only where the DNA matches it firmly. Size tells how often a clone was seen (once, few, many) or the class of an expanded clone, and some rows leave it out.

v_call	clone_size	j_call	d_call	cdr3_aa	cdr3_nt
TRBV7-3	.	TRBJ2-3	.	CASSLNPGPSTDTQYF	TGTGCCAGCAGCTTAAATCCGGGCCCGAGCACAGATACGCAGTATTTT
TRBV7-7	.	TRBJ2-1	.	CASSLAGPSSYNEQFF	TGTGCCAGCAGCTTAGCTGGCCCAAGCTCTTACAATGAGCAGTTCTTC
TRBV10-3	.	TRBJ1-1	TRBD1	CAISDWDSEAFF	TGTGCCATCAGTGATTGGGACAGTGAAGCTTTCTTT
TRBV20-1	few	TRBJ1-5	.	CSARVYSENTPQHF	TGCAGTGCTAGAGTATACAGTGAGAATACGCCCCAGCATTTT
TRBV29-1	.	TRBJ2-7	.	CSVRFLGSLGGEQYF	TGCAGCGTTAGGTTCCTGGGTAGTCTTGGGGGCGAGCAGTACTTC
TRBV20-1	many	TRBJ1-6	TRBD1	CSAPTGGDSHNSPLHF	TGCAGTGCTCCGACAGGGGGCGATTCTCATAATTCACCCCTCCACTTT
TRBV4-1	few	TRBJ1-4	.	CASSLTETGNWLQGEKLFF	TGCGCCAGCAGCCTCACGGAAACAGGGAACTGGCTCCAGGGAGAAAAACTGTTTTTT
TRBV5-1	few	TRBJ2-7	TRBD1	CASSPQATGTSYEQYF	TGCGCCAGCAGCCCTCAAGCGACAGGGACCTCCTACGAGCAGTACTTC
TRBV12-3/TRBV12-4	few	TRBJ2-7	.	CASRGDISEQYF	TGTGCCAGCAGGGGAGACATCTCCGAGCAGTACTTC
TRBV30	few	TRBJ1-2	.	CAWSVVPGLGYTF	TGTGCCTGGAGTGTAGTCCCCGGGCTTGGCTACACCTTC
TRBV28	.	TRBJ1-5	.	CASSPPGERSNQPQHF	TGTGCCAGCAGCCCCCCGGGGGAAAGGAGCAATCAGCCCCAGCATTTT
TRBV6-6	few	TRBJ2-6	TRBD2	CASRPGTSGVGANVLTF	TGTGCCAGCAGACCTGGGACTAGCGGGGTCGGGGCCAACGTCCTGACTTTC
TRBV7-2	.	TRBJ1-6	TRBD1	CASSPRSPGGGSPLHF	TGTGCCAGCAGCCCTAGAAGCCCAGGGGGTGGGTCACCCCTCCACTTT
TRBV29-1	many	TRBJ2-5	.	CSVDQGRETQYF	TGCAGCGTTGACCAGGGGAGGGAGACCCAGTACTTC
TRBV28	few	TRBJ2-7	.	CASSIPISTSSYEQYF	TGTGCCAGCAGTATCCCAATTTCGACTAGCTCCTACGAGCAGTACTTC
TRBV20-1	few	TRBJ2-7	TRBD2	CSASEVQRGHYEQYF	TGCAGTGCTAGTGAAGTCCAGCGGGGGCACTACGAGCAGTACTTC